The 10 T cell receptor beta chains below all came from one sample that was sequenced in a study. TCRdb re-called the RT-PCR reads with MiXCR, one entry per CDR3 protein. Of approximately 720,000 distinct CDR3 sequences listed, over 12% are singletons. Sequenced: memory CD4+ T cells from blood. These receptors originate from a female donor in good health, serving as a healthy control.

This clonotype was recorded a few times. The chain employs TRBV4-3 and TRBJ2-2; TRBD1 matches at 7 bases. From germline, CDR1 is LGHNA and CDR2 YSLEER. The CDR3 extends over 13 amino acids. The ends lost 6 bases at V and 7 bases at J; junction bases unmatched: 5. CDR3 in amino acids: CASRPTGDGELFF. The CDR3 coding sequence is TGCGCCAGCAGGCCCACAGGGGACGGGGAGCTGTTTTTT.

The chain carries TRBV6-5 and TRBJ2-2, with TRBD2 matching 9 bases. The ends lost 6 bases at V and 0 bases at J; junction bases unmatched: 5. This CDR3 spans 16 amino acids. The V gene's germline CDR1 is MNHEY and CDR2 SVGAGI. CDR3 in DNA: TGTGCCAGCAGACGACTAGCGGAAGCGAACACCGGGGAGCTGTTTTTT. Translated: CASRRLAEANTGELFF.

This clonotype was counted only a few times. The V call is TRBV18, the J call TRBJ1-1, with D unresolved. The CDR3 covers 14 residues. Trimming cost V 4 bases and J 0 bases, with 9 bases left between them. The germline gives CDR1 KGHSH, CDR2 LQKENI. CDR3 DNA: TGTGCCAGCTCACGTGGGAACATGAACACTGAAGCTTTCTTT. Translation gives CASSRGNMNTEAFF.

This clonotype was counted ten times or more. This rearrangement joins TRBV6-6 to TRBJ2-1; no clear D. V lost 2 bases to trimming and J lost 10 bases, with 9 bases between them. Germline V gives CDR1 MNHNY, CDR2 SVGAGI (reference sequence). This CDR3 has 12 amino acids. CDR3 nucleotides: TGTGCCAGCAGTTACCAAGTCAGGGAGCAGTTCTTC. This codes for CASSYQVREQFF.

The CDR3 DNA reads TGCAGTGCCCGAAAGGGCGGGATAGGCAAAAACATTCAGTACTTC. It codes for CSARKGGIGKNIQYF. The rearrangement links TRBV20-1 to TRBJ2-4; D perhaps matches TRBD2 (6 bases). This CDR3 has 15 amino acids. Germline V lookup: CDR1 DFQATT, CDR2 SNEGSKA (reference sequence). The germline V and J ends were trimmed by 6 bases and 3 bases, with 18 bases remaining between them.

Many counts were recorded for this clonotype. The chain combines TRBV6-5 with TRBJ2-1; 7 bases are a match to TRBD1. Germline lookup yields CDR1 MNHEY and CDR2 SVGAGI. Germline trimming cut 4 bases from V and 5 bases from J; bases unmatched to any gene: 11. The CDR3 has 16 amino acids. In DNA form, the CDR3 reads TGTGCCAGCAGTTTTTCCGGGACAGACATGAACAATGAGCAGTTCTTC. It translates to CASSFSGTDMNNEQFF.

This chain connects TRBV7-8 to TRBJ2-2; D is ambiguous. The CDR3 runs to 14 residues. Germline CDR1 SGHVS, CDR2 FQNEAQ. The V and J ends lost 5 bases and 1 base respectively, with 8 bases between them. CDR3 amino acids: CASSMDGNTGELFF. In DNA form, the CDR3 reads TGTGCCAGCAGCATGGACGGGAACACCGGGGAGCTGTTTTTT.

J is TRBJ2-4 and V is TRBV3-1; possible D gene TRBD1, 6 bases. V shed 4 bases and J shed 3 bases, with 13 bases lying between them. The V gene's germline CDR1 is LGHDT and CDR2 YNNKEL (reference sequence). The CDR3 runs to 15 residues. The CDR3 nucleotides read TGTGCCAGCAGCCCGCTGACAGGTAGCAAAAACATTCAGTACTTC. It encodes CASSPLTGSKNIQYF.

The sample holds many counts of this clonotype. This chain links TRBV12-3 or TRBV12-4 with TRBJ1-1; 12 bases are a match to TRBD1. The V segment lost 5 bases and the J segment 4 bases; nucleotides outside the gene matches: 8. The CDR3 is 16 amino acids. CDR3 DNA sequence: TGTGCCAGCAGTCGTCGGGACAGGGGGCGCAGCACTGAAGCTTTCTTT. Translated: CASSRRDRGRSTEAFF.

This clonotype was detected many times. The V gene is TRBV10-2, the J gene TRBJ1-3; D gene ambiguous. Trimming left V 8 bases short and J 9 bases short, with 20 bases between. Germline CDR1 reads WSHSY; CDR2 reads SAAADI. The CDR3 is 14 residues long. CDR3 amino acids: CASSATATSGTIYF. In DNA, the CDR3 is TGCGCCAGCTCGGCCACAGCCACGTCGGGCACCATATATTTT.